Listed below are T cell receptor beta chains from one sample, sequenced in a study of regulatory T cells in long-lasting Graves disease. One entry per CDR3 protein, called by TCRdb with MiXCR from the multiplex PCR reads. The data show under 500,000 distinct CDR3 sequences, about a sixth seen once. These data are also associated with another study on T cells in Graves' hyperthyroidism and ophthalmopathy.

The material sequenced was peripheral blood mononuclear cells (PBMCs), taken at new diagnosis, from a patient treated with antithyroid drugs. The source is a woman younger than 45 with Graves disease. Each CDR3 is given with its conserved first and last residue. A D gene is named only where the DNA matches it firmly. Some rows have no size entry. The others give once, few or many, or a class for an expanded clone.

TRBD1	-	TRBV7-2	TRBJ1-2	TGTGCCAGCAGCTTAGAGGGCGGGACAGCTATAGGCTACACCTTC	CASSLEGGTAIGYTF
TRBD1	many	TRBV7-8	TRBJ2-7	TGTGCCAGCAGCTTAGTGGGGACAGGGGTCCCTGTTTTCTCCTACGAGCAGTACTTC	CASSLVGTGVPVFSYEQYF
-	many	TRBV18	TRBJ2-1	TGTGCCAGCTCACCAGCGGCCTATTACAATGAGCAGTTCTTC	CASSPAAYYNEQFF
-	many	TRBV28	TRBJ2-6	TGTGCCAGCACCCTGGGGGGAACTGGGGCCAACGTCCTGACTTTC	CASTLGGTGANVLTF
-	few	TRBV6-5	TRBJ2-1	TGTGCCAGCAGTTACTCGGGGGGAATCAATGAGCAGTTCTTC	CASSYSGGINEQFF
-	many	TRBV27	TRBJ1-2	TGTGCCAGCAGTTCAGGGGTCGATGGCTACACCTTC	CASSSGVDGYTF
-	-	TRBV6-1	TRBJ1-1	TGTGCCAGCAGTGAATTTCCGGGCCCGAACACTGAAGCTTTCTTT	CASSEFPGPNTEAFF
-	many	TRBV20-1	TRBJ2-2	TGCAGTGCGGAGGGGTGGGGCGGGGAGCTGTTTTTT	CSAEGWGGELFF
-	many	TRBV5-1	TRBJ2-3	TGCGCCAGCAGCTTGGGCGGGATAGACACAGATACGCAGTATTTT	CASSLGGIDTDTQYF
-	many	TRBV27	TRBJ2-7	TGTGCCAGCAGACAGCGACGGGATATGGACGAGCAGTACTTC	CASRQRRDMDEQYF
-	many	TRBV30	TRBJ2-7	TGTGCCTGGAGTGGGGCGGTGGGCCACGAGCAGTACTTC	CAWSGAVGHEQYF
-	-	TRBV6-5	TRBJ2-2	TGTGCCAGCAGTTACGGGGTAGCGAACACCGGGGAGCTGTTTTTT	CASSYGVANTGELFF
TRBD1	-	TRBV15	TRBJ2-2	TGTGCCACCAGGGACAGGAAGACCGGGGAGCTGTTTTTT	CATRDRKTGELFF
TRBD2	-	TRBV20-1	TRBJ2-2	TGCAGTGCTTCGGGAGGGCCAAGGACCGGGGAGCTGTTTTTT	CSASGGPRTGELFF
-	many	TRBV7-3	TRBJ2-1	TGTGCCAGCAGCTTGAGTCGGATCTCCTACAATGAGCAGTTCTTC	CASSLSRISYNEQFF
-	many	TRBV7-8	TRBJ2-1	TGTGCCAGCAGCCCCGCGGGTAGGCCTGAGCAGTTCTTC	CASSPAGRPEQFF
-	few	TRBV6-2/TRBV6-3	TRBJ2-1	TGTGCCAGCAGCCTTACGGGCGTAGGCAATGAGCAGTTCTTC	CASSLTGVGNEQFF
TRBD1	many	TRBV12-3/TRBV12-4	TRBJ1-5	TGTGCCAGCAGGTGGGGGGACAGGCGAAGTCAGCCCCAGCATTTT	CASRWGDRRSQPQHF
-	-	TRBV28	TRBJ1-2	TGTGCCAGCAGTTTCCAGACCAATGGCTACACCTTC	CASSFQTNGYTF
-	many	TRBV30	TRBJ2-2	TGTGCCTGGAGTTCCGGGGAGCTGTTTTTT	CAWSSGELFF
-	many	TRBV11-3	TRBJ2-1	TGTGCCAGCAGCTTAGGGGGGGAAGAGCAGTTCTTC	CASSLGGEEQFF
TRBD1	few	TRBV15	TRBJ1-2	TGTGCCACCAGCAGTACATTGGGACAGGGAACTTCTAACTATGGCTACACCTTC	CATSSTLGQGTSNYGYTF
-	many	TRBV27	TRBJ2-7	TGTGCCAGCAGTTCCGGGACCTCCTACGAGCAGTACTTC	CASSSGTSYEQYF
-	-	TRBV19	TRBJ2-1	TGTGCCAGTAGTATAACTAGCAGGGATGAGCAGTTCTTC	CASSITSRDEQFF
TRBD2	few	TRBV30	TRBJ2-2	TGTGCCTCTATGCGGGGGGAATGGAACACCGGGGAGCTGTTTTTT	CASMRGEWNTGELFF
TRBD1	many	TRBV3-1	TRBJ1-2	TGTGCCAGCAGCCAGGACAGGGACCTATATGGCTACACCTTC	CASSQDRDLYGYTF
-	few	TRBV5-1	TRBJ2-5	TGCGCCAGCAGCTTGATGGAGGCGGAGACCCAGTACTTC	CASSLMEAETQYF
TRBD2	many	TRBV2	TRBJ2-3	TGTGCCAGCAGTGCTGTGACTAGCGGGAGGGATACGCAGTATTTT	CASSAVTSGRDTQYF
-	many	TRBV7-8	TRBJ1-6	TGTGCCAGCAGCTTAGATAGCCTGACCTATAATTCACCCCTCCACTTT	CASSLDSLTYNSPLHF
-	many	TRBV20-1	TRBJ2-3	TGCAGTGCTAGCGACTTGACAGGTTGGAGTTCAGATACGCAGTATTTT	CSASDLTGWSSDTQYF
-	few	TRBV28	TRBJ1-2	TGTGCCAGCAGTTTATTTGGTCACTCTCAAGGCTACACCTTC	CASSLFGHSQGYTF
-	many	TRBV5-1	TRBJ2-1	TGTGCCAGCAGCTTGGGCGTAAGCTCCTACAATGAGCAGTTCTTC	CASSLGVSSYNEQFF
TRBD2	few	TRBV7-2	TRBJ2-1	TGTGCCAGCAGCTTAGGGTTGACTAGCCCATCCTACAATGAGCAGTTCTTC	CASSLGLTSPSYNEQFF
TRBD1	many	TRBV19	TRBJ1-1	TGTGCCAGTAGTACATCGCCGGGACAGGGGTTCTTGAACACTGAAGCTTTCTTT	CASSTSPGQGFLNTEAFF
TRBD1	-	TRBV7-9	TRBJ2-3	TGTGCCAGCAGCTTGACAGGGGGCATTGGAGATACGCAGTATTTT	CASSLTGGIGDTQYF
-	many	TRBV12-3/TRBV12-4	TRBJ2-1	TGTGCCAGCAGTTTACTTCAGCGGCACAATGAGCAGTTCTTC	CASSLLQRHNEQFF
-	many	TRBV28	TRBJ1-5	TGTGCCAGCAGCCCCCCGGGGGGGATTAATCAGCCCCAGCATTTT	CASSPPGGINQPQHF
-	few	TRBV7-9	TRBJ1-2	TGTGCCAGCAGCTTCTCCGACGAATCCTACACCTTC	CASSFSDESYTF
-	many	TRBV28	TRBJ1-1	TGTGCCAGCAATTTACCCCAAATGACTGAAGCTTTCTTT	CASNLPQMTEAFF
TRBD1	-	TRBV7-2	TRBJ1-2	TGTGCCAGCAGCCCGAAAGACAGGGGGCGGAATGGCTACACCTTC	CASSPKDRGRNGYTF
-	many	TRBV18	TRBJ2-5	TGTGCCAGCTCGCCCATGGACAGCTCTCAAGAGACCCAGTACTTC	CASSPMDSSQETQYF
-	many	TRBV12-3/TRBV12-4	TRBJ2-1	TGTGCCAGCAGTTTAAGGGGGGAGAATTATGATGAGCAGTTCTTC	CASSLRGENYDEQFF
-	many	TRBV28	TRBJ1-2	TGTGCCAGCAGTAGAGCAGGGGAACCGGCTAGGGGCTACACCTTC	CASSRAGEPARGYTF
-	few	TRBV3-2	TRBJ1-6	TGTGCCAGCAGCCAAGAGGAGCTTAGAAGGTCTGGTAATTCACCCCTCCACTTT	CASSQEELRRSGNSPLHF
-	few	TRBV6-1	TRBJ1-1	TGTGCCAGCAGTGACCTGGGATTCGAGGCTTTCTTT	CASSDLGFEAFF
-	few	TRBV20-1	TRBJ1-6	TGCAGTGCTAGAGGAGTGGCACAAGTTAATTCACCCCTCCACTTT	CSARGVAQVNSPLHF
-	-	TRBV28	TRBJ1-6	TGTGCCAGCAGTTTAAATTTAGGTTCACCCCTCCACTTT	CASSLNLGSPLHF
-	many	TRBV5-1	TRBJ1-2	TGCGCCAGCAGCTTGGCCGGGAGAACGCGCGATGGCTACACCTTC	CASSLAGRTRDGYTF
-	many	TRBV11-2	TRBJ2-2	TGTGCCAGCAGCTTAACACCAGCGATTCCCTTCGCGAACACCGGGGAGCTGTTTTTT	CASSLTPAIPFANTGELFF
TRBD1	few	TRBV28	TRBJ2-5	TGTGCCAGCAGTTCGGGACAGATCCAAGAGACCCAGTACTTC	CASSSGQIQETQYF
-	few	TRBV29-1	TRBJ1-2	TGCAGCGCTACCGAATTAGCGGGCTACACCTTC	CSATELAGYTF
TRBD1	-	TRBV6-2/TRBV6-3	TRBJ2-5	TGTGCCAGCAGTCCCGGGACAGGGGCACTTTACCAAGAGACCCAGTACTTC	CASSPGTGALYQETQYF
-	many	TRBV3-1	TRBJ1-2	TGTGCCAGCAGCCCTTGGGACCGGGAAAGTGGCTACACCTTC	CASSPWDRESGYTF
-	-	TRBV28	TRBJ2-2	TGTGCCAGCAGTCCCAGCGGGGAGCTGTTTTTT	CASSPSGELFF